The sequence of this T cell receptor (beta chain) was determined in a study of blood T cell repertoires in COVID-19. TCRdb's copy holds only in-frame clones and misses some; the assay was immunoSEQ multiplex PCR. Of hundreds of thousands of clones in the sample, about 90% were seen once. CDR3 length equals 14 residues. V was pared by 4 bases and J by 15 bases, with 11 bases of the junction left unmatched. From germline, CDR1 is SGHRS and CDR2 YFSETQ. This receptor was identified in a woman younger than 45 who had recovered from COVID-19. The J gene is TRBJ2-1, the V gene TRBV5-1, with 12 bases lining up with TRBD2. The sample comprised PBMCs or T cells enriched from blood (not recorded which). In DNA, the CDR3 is TGCGCCAGCAGCCCGGGACTAGCGGGTTCCATAGGGTTCTTC. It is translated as CASSPGLAGSIGFF.